This TCR beta chain was identified in a study of siplizumab effects on memory and regulatory T cells. This clone showed up just once. The antigen is unknown. This CDR3 contains 15 residues. The J segment lost 8 bases and the V segment lost 4 bases, leaving 5 bases of the junction unmatched. Looked up from germline, CDR1 is SGHTA and CDR2 is FQGNSA. Study findings and constraints: Only a minor fraction of alloreactive clones mapped to unstimulated subsets. Fewer alloreactive sequences mapped to unstimulated CD4+ memory cells under siplizumab. The study found naive T cells seemingly more diverse than memory cells and seemingly major alloresponse contributors. For siplizumab cultures, the suppressive function of their proliferating Tregs was not confirmed.

TCRdb's copy holds only in-frame clones and misses some; the assay was immunoSEQ multiplex PCR. In the table there are some 99,000 clones, roughly nine tenths of which are singletons. The clonotype originates from a human donor in good health. The gene calls are TRBV7-2 and TRBJ2-1; 13 bases fit TRBD2. The sample comprised Tregs sorted from blood. CDR3 amino acids: CASSWTSGRIDEQFF. As DNA, the CDR3 is TGTGCCAGCAGCTGGACTAGCGGGAGAATAGATGAGCAGTTCTTC.